The next 27 T cell receptor beta chains were all read from a single sample in a study of cytomegalovirus exposure and HLA in healthy donors. Sequenced by immunoSEQ multiplex PCR; TCRdb stores in-frame clones only, minus some. The profile shows 200,000 to 250,000 clones, about 86% of them singletons. Specimen: PBMCs. Every receptor here comes from a man between 18 and 35 years old in good health and CMV-seronegative.

J is TRBJ1-2 and V is TRBV29-1; 11 nucleotides match TRBD1. The V segment lost 5 bases and the J segment 3 bases; nucleotides outside the gene matches: 2. This CDR3 is built from 13 residues. Germline V lookup: CDR1 SQVTM, CDR2 ANQGSEA. The chain's CDR3 is CSVPGQGDYGYTF. CDR3 sequence (DNA): TGCAGCGTTCCGGGACAGGGGGACTATGGCTACACCTTC. Looking up the rest from reference TRBV29-1 and TRBJ1-2 gives the full variable domain: SAVISQKPSRDICQRGTSLTIQCQVDSQVTMMFWYRQQPGQSLTLIATANQGSEATYESGFVIDKFPISRPNLTFSTLTVSNMSPEDSSIYLCSVPGQGDYGYTFGSGTRLTVV.

The chain has TRBV5-4 and TRBJ2-2; D is perhaps TRBD1 (6 bases). CDR3 length: 15 amino acids. Trimming took 4 bases from V and 1 from J, leaving 11 bases between them. Germline loops: CDR1 SGHNT, CDR2 YYREEE (reference sequence). This CDR3 is CASSIQGLNTGELFF. The CDR3 region has the DNA TGTGCCAGCAGCATTCAGGGGCTGAACACCGGGGAGCTGTTTTTT.

The V and J genes are TRBV5-4 and TRBJ2-1; 8 bases agree with TRBD1. CDR1 is SGHNT and CDR2 is YYREEE in the germline V gene (reference sequence). This CDR3 has 14 residues. The J segment lost 6 bases and the V segment lost 4 bases, leaving 6 bases of the junction unmatched. The CDR3 DNA follows: TGTGCCAGCAGCGCCGGGACAGGAATCAATGAGCAGTTCTTC. This translates into CASSAGTGINEQFF. The full variable domain, with the rest looked up from reference TRBV5-4 and TRBJ2-1, is ETGVTQSPTHLIKTRGQQVTLRCSSQSGHNTVSWYQQALGQGPQFIFQYYREEENGRGNFPPRFSGLQFPNYSSELNVNALELDDSALYLCASSAGTGINEQFFGPGTRLTVL.

The chain is built from TRBV28 and TRBJ2-4; D ambiguous. CDR1 and CDR2 from the germline V gene are MDHEN and SYDVKM. V lost 7 bases to trimming and J lost 10 bases, with 8 bases between them. This CDR3 is built from 10 residues. The CDR3 spells CASNPRIQYF. The CDR3 DNA sequence: TGTGCCAGCAATCCGAGGATTCAGTACTTC.

The chain has TRBV2 and TRBJ2-7, with 11 bases fitting TRBD2. J was trimmed by 9 bases and V by 11 bases; bases with no gene match: 12. The CDR3 extends over 13 amino acids. The germline CDR1 and CDR2 sequences are SNHLY and FYNNEI. The DNA for the CDR3 is TGTGCCTGCAAGACTAGCGGGATCGGCGGGCAGTACTTC. This translates into CACKTSGIGGQYF.

A word on this clone: Other DNA sequences of this sample code for an identical CDR3. The V and J genes are TRBV9 and TRBJ2-2; D unclear. Trimming removed 2 bases at V and 5 bases at J, with 4 bases between. This CDR3 comprises 12 residues. Germline CDR1 and CDR2: SGDLS and YYNGEE. CDR3 protein: CASSVSTGELFF. In DNA, the CDR3 is TGTGCCAGCAGCGTCAGTACCGGGGAGCTGTTTTTT.

The chain is built from TRBV6-1 and TRBJ2-4; D may be TRBD1 (5 bases). The CDR3 has 13 residues. V lost 7 bases and J 9 bases, leaving 16 bases between the germline ends. CDR1 is MNHNS and CDR2 is SASEGT in the germline V gene. CDR3 nucleotides: TGTGCCAGCACCGAAGGGGCCTGGGGCATTCAGTACTTC. Translated, it gives CASTEGAWGIQYF.

V and J are TRBV28 and TRBJ2-7; 9 bases agree with TRBD1. Per the germline V gene, CDR1 is MDHEN and CDR2 is SYDVKM. The CDR3 consists of 14 residues. V shed 4 bases, J shed 4 bases, and the junction held 5 bases outside the gene matches. For the CDR3, the DNA is TGTGCCAGCAGTTCCCCGGGACAGGGTTACGAGCAGTACTTC. Protein product: CASSSPGQGYEQYF.

The rearrangement uses TRBV7-9 and TRBJ2-7; D gene uncertain. CDR1 and CDR2 (germline): SEHNR, FQNEAQ (reference sequence). This CDR3 spans 15 amino acids. Trimming removed 5 bases from V and 5 bases from J, with 19 bases in between. The CDR3 here is CASSQTPSFRDEQYF. CDR3 nucleotide sequence: TGTGCCAGCAGCCAGACTCCTAGTTTCCGCGACGAGCAGTACTTC.

V gene TRBV7-9 combines with J gene TRBJ1-2, with 7 bases matching TRBD1. CDR1 SEHNR and CDR2 FQNEAQ come from the germline V gene (reference sequence). The CDR3 runs to 12 residues. Germline trimming cut 11 bases from V and 6 bases from J; bases unmatched to any gene: 9. DNA for the CDR3: TGTGCCTCGAACAGGGGATTTGATGGCTACACCTTC. Amino acid sequence: CASNRGFDGYTF.

The chain joins TRBV27 to TRBJ2-2; a possible D gene is TRBD1 (6 bases). The CDR3 is 13 amino acids. Trimming shortened V by 0 bases and J by 7 bases, and 6 bases separated the two germline ends. From germline, CDR1 is MNHEY and CDR2 SMNVEV (reference sequence). The CDR3 sequence: CASSLSGGGELFF. CDR3 coding DNA: TGTGCCAGCAGTTTATCAGGGGGCGGGGAGCTGTTTTTT.

This clone was seen a single time. The chain employs TRBV12-5 and TRBJ2-7, with 7 nucleotides matching TRBD2. The CDR3 length is 15 residues. In germline, CDR1 is LGHNT, CDR2 FRNRAP. The junction had 6 bases not matched to a gene; V was cut back by 1 base and J by 3 bases. The CDR3 reads CASGLGRGEVYEQYF. The CDR3 nucleotides read TGTGCTAGTGGTTTGGGCCGGGGGGAGGTCTACGAGCAGTACTTC.

This sequence joins TRBV30 and TRBJ2-7, with 14 bases aligning to TRBD2. V was pared by 0 bases and J by 2 bases, with 12 bases of the junction left unmatched. Germline values: CDR1 GTSNPN, CDR2 SVGIG (reference sequence). The CDR3 totals 19 residues. The DNA for the CDR3 is TGTGCCTGGAGTGTACTAGTGACTAGCGGGAGGGCTTCTCCCTACGAGCAGTACTTC. This translates into CAWSVLVTSGRASPYEQYF.

The chain links TRBV5-6 to TRBJ2-1; D possibly corresponds to TRBD2 (7 bases). Germline lookup yields CDR1 SGHDT and CDR2 YYEEEE. Trimming cost V 0 bases and J 8 bases, with 15 bases left between them. This CDR3 has 15 residues. CDR3 DNA: TGTGCCAGCAGCTTGGTGGGGGGGCAGAAGTATGAGCAGTTCTTC. Residues: CASSLVGGQKYEQFF.

This rearrangement joins TRBV7-2 to TRBJ2-7, with a weak D call TRBD1 (6 bases). The CDR3 is 16 residues long. Per the germline V gene, CDR1 is SGHTA and CDR2 is FQGNSA. Trimming pared 5 bases from V and 0 bases from J, leaving 17 bases between. The CDR3 reads CASSVRVGHTSYEQYF. The CDR3 DNA reads as TGTGCCAGCAGCGTCAGGGTGGGACACACCTCCTACGAGCAGTACTTC.

To note about this clone: This sample also contains other DNA sequences that code for the same CDR3. The rearrangement uses TRBV28 and TRBJ1-5; D remains unclear. Germline assignment: CDR1 MDHEN and CDR2 SYDVKM. V shed 7 bases and J shed 1 base, with 5 bases lying between them. The CDR3 is made up of 12 amino acids. CDR3 sequence: CASIGSNQPQHF. The DNA of the CDR3 is TGTGCCAGCATTGGCAGCAATCAGCCCCAGCATTTT.

On this clone: The sample holds other DNA sequences that translate to the same CDR3. This chain links TRBV7-2 with TRBJ1-3, with a weak D call TRBD1 (6 bases). V shed 1 base and J shed 1 base, with 8 bases lying between them. Germline assignment: CDR1 SGHTA and CDR2 FQGNSA. The CDR3 totals 15 residues. The CDR3 sequence: CASSLVQGSGNTIYF. The CDR3 region has the DNA TGTGCCAGCAGCTTAGTCCAGGGGTCTGGAAACACCATATATTTT. The complete variable domain, with remaining parts taken from reference TRBV7-2 and TRBJ1-3, reads GAGVSQSPSNKVTEKGKDVELRCDPISGHTALYWYRQSLGQGLEFLIYFQGNSAPDKSGLPSDRFSAERTGGSVSTLTIQRTQQEDSAVYLCASSLVQGSGNTIYFGEGSWLTVV.

The chain is built from TRBV7-9 and TRBJ2-3, with 14 nucleotides matching TRBD2. The CDR3 spans 15 residues. Trimming took 5 bases from V and 5 from J; bases not matched to a gene: 3. Germline V CDR1 and CDR2: SEHNR, FQNEAQ (reference sequence). The CDR3 coding sequence is TGTGCCAGCAGCACGACTAGCGGGGGGGAAGATACGCAGTATTTT. Protein sequence: CASSTTSGGEDTQYF.

This chain connects TRBV27 to TRBJ2-5, with D possibly matching TRBD2 (5 bases). The germline V gene has CDR1 MNHEY and CDR2 SMNVEV (reference sequence). V was shortened by 8 bases and J by 4 bases, with 20 bases between the two germline ends. The CDR3 is made up of 15 amino acids. The CDR3 protein is CASSLRGGSSETQYF. Written as DNA, the CDR3 is TGTGCCAGCTCGTTACGGGGTGGCTCATCAGAGACCCAGTACTTC.

The chain combines TRBV5-1 with TRBJ2-3, with no clear D. The CDR3 extends over 16 amino acids. CDR1 is SGHRS, CDR2 YFSETQ, per germline. V gave up 3 bases and J gave up 0 bases, with 14 bases separating them. The CDR3 DNA sequence: TGCGCCAGCAGCTCCTCTCCCGGTCTCAGCACAGATACGCAGTATTTT. Its protein product is CASSSSPGLSTDTQYF.

The chain has TRBV27 and TRBJ2-3, with 7 positions matching TRBD2. From germline, CDR1 is MNHEY and CDR2 SMNVEV (reference sequence). The CDR3 loop spans 16 amino acids. J gave up 5 bases and V 2 bases, and 10 bases lay outside the gene matches. CDR3 loop: CASSLAGTMSQDTQYF. CDR3 DNA sequence: TGTGCCAGCAGTTTAGCCGGGACTATGTCGCAAGATACGCAGTATTTT.

J is TRBJ1-2 and V is TRBV27; D is perhaps TRBD1 (5 bases). Trimming pared 2 bases from V and 4 bases from J, leaving 8 bases between. CDR1 is MNHEY and CDR2 is SMNVEV in the germline V gene (reference sequence). There are 13 residues in the CDR3. The CDR3 nucleotides are TGTGCCAGCAGTTTAAACGGGGGCTATGGCTACACCTTC. Its translation: CASSLNGGYGYTF.

CDR3 bases: TGTGCCAGCAGTGTTTCCGGGACAGGGGTCTACGAGCAGTACTTC. Translated: CASSVSGTGVYEQYF. The J gene is TRBJ2-7, the V gene TRBV9, with 10 bases matching TRBD1. The CDR3 runs to 15 residues. Germline V gene data show CDR1 as SGDLS and CDR2 as YYNGEE. V gave up 5 bases and J gave up 3 bases; unmatched junction bases: 8.

The rearrangement links TRBV28 to TRBJ2-7; TRBD1 is a possible D gene (6 bases). CDR1 and CDR2 from the germline V gene are MDHEN and SYDVKM. Trimming took off 11 bases at V and 2 bases at J, with 16 bases between the two ends. There are 13 residues in the CDR3. The CDR3: CAAAGQGPYEQYF. The CDR3 coding sequence is TGTGCCGCCGCCGGGCAGGGGCCCTACGAGCAGTACTTC.

This chain uses TRBV4-2 with TRBJ2-7; TRBD2 might be the D (5 bases). Germline CDR1 and CDR2: LGHNA and YNFKEQ. Deletions cut 0 bases from V and 2 bases from J, with 11 bases between. The CDR3 is 15 residues long. Here the CDR3 DNA reads TGTGCCAGCAGCCAAGAAATACTAGGGCCCTACGAGCAGTACTTC. It specifies CASSQEILGPYEQYF.

The genes are TRBV11-2 and TRBJ2-5; no definite D call. V was clipped by 1 base and J by 5 bases, with 11 bases between them. CDR3 length equals 14 residues. Germline loops: CDR1 SGHAT, CDR2 FQNNGV. The CDR3 region is CASSLGSPRETQYF. The CDR3 nucleotides read TGTGCCAGCAGCTTAGGCTCCCCGAGGGAGACCCAGTACTTC.

This rearrangement joins TRBV21-1 to TRBJ2-7; the table calls TRBD2, which could not be checked here. TRBV21-1 is classified as a pseudogene. The CDR3 length is 14 residues. CDR3 protein: CASSKGHGGYEQYF. The CDR3 DNA sequence: TGTGCCAGCAGCAAAGGGCACGGGGGCTACGAGCAGTACTTC.